Shown below are 10 T cell receptor beta chains from a single sample sequenced in a study of regulatory dendritic cells for organ transplantation. The assay was immunoSEQ multiplex PCR, and TCRdb's table has in-frame clones only and misses some. The sample gives 9,500 to 15,000 clones, about three fifths of which show up once; roughly 1.2% is in the top ten. CFSE-labeled sorted T cells met regulatory or mature dendritic cells for less than 6 days. These receptors are not linked to any known antigen. The specimen was naive CD8+ T cells from blood cultured with dendritic cells. Subset: CD45RA+ naive T cells. The receptors originated from a human donor in good health.

The gene calls are TRBV7-8 and TRBJ1-1; the D gene is possibly TRBD1 (5 bases). Trimming cost V 3 bases and J 3 bases, with 14 bases left between them. Germline V gene lookup returns CDR1 SGHVS and CDR2 FQNEAQ. There are 15 residues in the CDR3. The CDR3 DNA is TGTGCCAGCAGCTTGTTCGCGGGGGTGGACACTGAAGCTTTCTTT. Encoded protein: CASSLFAGVDTEAFF.

V usage is TRBV19 and J usage is TRBJ2-7, with 7 nucleotides matching TRBD2. CDR3 length: 17 amino acids. V dropped 6 bases and J dropped 0; count of bases not matched to a gene: 14. From germline, CDR1 is LNHDA and CDR2 SQIVND (reference sequence). The chain's CDR3 is CASSPTVLGGSSYEQYF. The CDR3, as DNA: TGTGCCAGTAGCCCTACGGTCTTGGGGGGGTCCTCCTACGAGCAGTACTTC.

This rearrangement joins TRBV14 to TRBJ2-3; unclear D gene. Trimming left V 4 bases short and J 2 bases short, with 7 bases between. The CDR3 spans 13 residues. Looked up from germline, CDR1 is SGHDN and CDR2 is FVKESK. The CDR3 DNA is TGTGCCAGCAGCCCCTTTTTCACAGATACGCAGTATTTT. Protein product: CASSPFFTDTQYF.

This sequence joins TRBV7-3 and TRBJ1-6; a weak D match, TRBD1 (5 bases). The length of the CDR3 is 14 residues. Trimming cost V 3 bases and J 9 bases, with 12 bases left between them. Per germline, CDR1 SGHTA and CDR2 FQGTGA. For the CDR3, the DNA is TGTGCCAGCAGCTTGGGAGGGGTTGGTTCACCCCTCCACTTT. Encoded protein: CASSLGGVGSPLHF.

This sequence joins TRBV29-1 and TRBJ2-2; maybe TRBD2 (5 bases). Between the trimmed V and J ends, which lost 4 bases and 0 bases, there was a span of 9 bases. Germline CDR1 SQVTM, CDR2 ANQGSEA. CDR3 size: 14 residues. The CDR3 loop reads CSVGIASNTGELFF. Here the CDR3 DNA reads TGCAGCGTTGGTATAGCGTCGAACACCGGGGAGCTGTTTTTT.

The chain uses TRBV19 and TRBJ2-1, with D perhaps matching TRBD2 (6 bases). This CDR3 spans 14 amino acids. Trimming left V 3 bases short and J 7 bases short, with 13 bases between. The germline gives CDR1 LNHDA, CDR2 SQIVND (reference sequence). The CDR3 DNA follows: TGTGCCAGTAGTATGGCAGGACTATCTAATGAGCAGTTCTTC. It yields the protein CASSMAGLSNEQFF.

The gene calls are TRBV5-6 and TRBJ1-1, with D possibly being TRBD1 (5 bases). This CDR3 is built from 16 residues. CDR1 is SGHDT, CDR2 YYEEEE, per germline. Deletions cut 0 bases from V and 6 bases from J, with 18 bases between. The CDR3 coding sequence is TGTGCCAGCAGCTTGGCCCTGAGTAGGTGGGGGGCTGAAGCTTTCTTT. Translation gives CASSLALSRWGAEAFF.

The chain links TRBV6-4 to TRBJ2-3, with 9 bases that match TRBD2. This CDR3 region has 15 residues. The V gene's germline CDR1 is MRHNA and CDR2 SNTAGT. After removal of 6 bases from V and 5 bases from J, the junction contained 9 bases not matched to a gene. This CDR3 reads CASSPLAGALDTQYF. The CDR3 DNA is TGTGCCAGCAGCCCGTTAGCGGGGGCCCTAGATACGCAGTATTTT.

The gene calls are TRBV14 and TRBJ2-1; perhaps TRBD1 as D (6 bases). Germline CDR1 is SGHDN and CDR2 is FVKESK. The CDR3 is 15 residues long. The V end was cut by 1 base, the J end by 2 bases, with 9 bases between. The CDR3 DNA follows: TGTGCCAGCAGCCAAGGTACAGGGACCTACAATGAGCAGTTCTTC. It is translated as CASSQGTGTYNEQFF.

In its sample, this clone was seen a few times. J is TRBJ1-1 and V is TRBV5-1; D gene unclear. The CDR3 is 15 amino acids. The germline V and J ends were trimmed by 7 bases and 0 bases, with 16 bases remaining between them. CDR1 and CDR2 from the germline V gene are SGHRS and YFSETQ. The CDR3 here is CASRNDGKMNTEAFF. CDR3 in DNA: TGCGCCAGCCGCAATGACGGGAAGATGAACACTGAAGCTTTCTTT. Combining the CDR3 with reference TRBV5-1 and TRBJ1-1 gives the whole variable domain KAGVTQTPRYLIKTRGQQVTLSCSPISGHRSVSWYQQTPGQGLQFLFEYFSETQRNKGNFPGRFSGRQFSNSRSEMNVSTLELGDSALYLCASRNDGKMNTEAFFGQGTRLTVV.